These 26 T cell receptor beta chains came from one sample sequenced in a study of blood T cell repertoires in COVID-19. Profiling relied on immunoSEQ multiplex PCR, and the TCRdb table lists in-frame clones only, not all of them. The table lists some 99,000 clones, over 65% of them singletons. The sequencing input was peripheral blood. The source is a woman in her sixties with acute or convalescent COVID-19.

The chain recombines TRBV9 with TRBJ1-5, with 11 bases matching TRBD1. The V segment lost 4 bases and the J segment 4 bases; nucleotides outside the gene matches: 7. Germline V gene data show CDR1 as SGDLS and CDR2 as YYNGEE. The CDR3 is made up of 16 amino acids. The CDR3: CASSPGQGGLNQPQHF. The CDR3 region has the DNA TGTGCCAGCAGCCCGGGACAGGGGGGCTTAAATCAGCCCCAGCATTTT. Filled out from reference TRBV9 and TRBJ1-5, the complete variable domain reads DSGVTQTPKHLITATGQRVTLRCSPRSGDLSVYWYQQSLDQGLQFLIQYYNGEERAKGNILERFSAQQFPDLHSELNLSSLELGDSALYFCASSPGQGGLNQPQHFGDGTRLSIL.

The rearrangement uses TRBV6-5 and TRBJ1-1; maybe TRBD1 (5 bases). The CDR3 contains 12 residues. Germline CDR1 is MNHEY and CDR2 is SVGAGI. The V end was cut by 8 bases, the J end by 4 bases, with 11 bases between. The CDR3 DNA reads as TGTGCCAGCTTCCCCGGGGGCACTGAAGCTTTCTTT. The encoded protein is CASFPGGTEAFF.

The V and J genes are TRBV5-6 and TRBJ2-1; no clear D gene. The CDR3 is 13 residues long. V gave up 0 bases and J gave up 4 bases, with 5 bases separating them. Germline CDR1 SGHDT, CDR2 YYEEEE. The CDR3 bases are TGTGCCAGCAGCTTGGGTCAGTACAATGAGCAGTTCTTC. Amino acids: CASSLGQYNEQFF.

The chain combines TRBV4-3 with TRBJ1-1; D possibly corresponds to TRBD1 (5 bases). This CDR3 comprises 17 residues. Trimming stripped 0 bases from V and 1 base from J, with 15 bases between. CDR1 is LGHNA and CDR2 is YSLEER in the germline V gene. CDR3 coding DNA: TGCGCCAGCAGCCAAGAATACCCAGGACACCAGAACACTGAAGCTTTCTTT. It translates to CASSQEYPGHQNTEAFF.

The chain couples TRBV15 to TRBJ2-3, with 13 positions matching TRBD2. Per the germline V gene, CDR1 is LNHNV and CDR2 is YYDKDF (reference sequence). J was trimmed by 1 base and V by 5 bases; bases with no gene match: 3. The CDR3 has 16 amino acids. The CDR3 reads CATSGGLAGGTDTQYF. For the CDR3, the DNA is TGTGCCACCAGCGGTGGACTAGCGGGAGGCACAGATACGCAGTATTTT.

The CDR3 spells CASSTTGATPQHF. The DNA of the CDR3 is TGCGCCAGCAGCACCACAGGGGCAACGCCCCAGCATTTT. The chain recombines TRBV5-1 with TRBJ1-5; 7 nucleotides line up with TRBD1. Trimming at V came to 4 bases and at J to 9 bases, leaving 7 bases not matched to a gene. Germline V lookup: CDR1 SGHRS, CDR2 YFSETQ. CDR3 size: 13 residues.

The gene calls are TRBV5-1 and TRBJ2-3, with D maybe TRBD1 (6 bases). The CDR3 contains 16 residues. CDR1 SGHRS and CDR2 YFSETQ come from the germline V gene. V lost 4 bases to trimming and J lost 0 bases, with 15 bases between them. This CDR3 is CASSPKTGFSTDTQYF. CDR3 nucleotides: TGCGCCAGCAGCCCGAAGACAGGATTTAGCACAGATACGCAGTATTTT.

V and J are TRBV21-1 and TRBJ2-7; no check of the table's D call, TRBD2, against the DNA was made. TRBV21-1 is shown as a pseudogene. The length of the CDR3 is 13 residues. Here the CDR3 DNA reads TGTGCCAGCACCACTCTGTACCCCTACGAGCAGTACTTC. Its protein is CASTTLYPYEQYF.

The V call is TRBV5-1, the J call TRBJ2-2; D perhaps matches TRBD1 (5 bases). V shed 3 bases and J shed 7 bases, with 10 bases lying between them. Germline-derived CDR1 and CDR2 are SGHRS and YFSETQ. The CDR3 is made up of 13 amino acids. CDR3 in DNA: TGCGCCAGCAGCTATGGACAAGGCGGGGAGCTGTTTTTT. Encoded protein: CASSYGQGGELFF.

The chain uses TRBV6-1 and TRBJ1-5; D remains ambiguous. The V gene's germline CDR1 is MNHNS and CDR2 SASEGT. CDR3 length equals 13 residues. The V gene lost 2 bases and the J gene lost 0 bases, with 2 bases spanning the gap. The CDR3 bases are TGTGCCAGCAGTGAATATAGCAATCAGCCCCAGCATTTT. Translating gives CASSEYSNQPQHF.

The chain recombines TRBV19 with TRBJ2-2; a possible D gene is TRBD1 (6 bases). CDR3 length equals 17 residues. The V gene's germline CDR1 is LNHDA and CDR2 SQIVND (reference sequence). Trimming removed 1 base from V and 1 base from J, with 13 bases in between. This chain's CDR3 is CASSIVAGTKNTGELFF. For the CDR3, the DNA is TGTGCCAGTAGTATAGTCGCCGGGACAAAGAACACCGGGGAGCTGTTTTTT.

J is TRBJ1-1 and V is TRBV28, with D unresolved. Germline lookup yields CDR1 MDHEN and CDR2 SYDVKM. The ends were cut back, 6 bases at V and 0 bases at J, with 8 bases in the middle. The CDR3 sequence is 13 residues long. CDR3 amino acids: CASSDTLNTEAFF. The CDR3 DNA reads TGTGCCAGCAGCGACACCTTGAACACTGAAGCTTTCTTT.

The chain is built from TRBV6-5 and TRBJ1-5; no clear D gene. The CDR3 extends over 14 amino acids. CDR1 MNHEY and CDR2 SVGAGI come from the germline V gene. The V end lost 5 bases, the J end lost 1 base, and 9 bases lay between the germline ends. The DNA of the CDR3 is TGTGCCAGCAGTATGGCCCCCAGCAATCAGCCCCAGCATTTT. Its protein product is CASSMAPSNQPQHF.

The rearrangement joins TRBV6-1 to TRBJ1-2; D is uncertain. V lost 3 bases, J lost 8 bases, and 7 bases lay in between. Per germline, CDR1 MNHNS and CDR2 SASEGT. The CDR3 sequence is 11 residues long. CDR3: CASSDVSGYTF. CDR3 in DNA: TGTGCCAGCAGTGACGTTAGCGGCTACACCTTC.

This rearrangement joins TRBV24-1 to TRBJ1-5; perhaps TRBD1 as D (5 bases). Germline V lookup: CDR1 KGHDR, CDR2 SFDVKD. Trimming shortened V by 5 bases and J by 7 bases, and 11 bases separated the two germline ends. The CDR3 has 13 amino acids. The CDR3 protein is CATSGAGLQPQHF. The CDR3 nucleotides are TGTGCCACCAGTGGAGCGGGACTGCAGCCCCAGCATTTT.

The gene calls are TRBV28 and TRBJ2-5; no reliable D call. Trimming removed 6 bases at V and 7 bases at J, with 12 bases between. This CDR3 contains 12 residues. Per germline, CDR1 MDHEN and CDR2 SYDVKM. The CDR3: CASSSRLGTQYF. The CDR3 coding sequence is TGTGCCAGCAGCTCGAGACTGGGGACCCAGTACTTC.

This chain uses TRBV29-1 with TRBJ2-5; 9 bases are a match to TRBD2. Germline V gene lookup returns CDR1 SQVTM and CDR2 ANQGSEA. There are 12 residues in the CDR3. The CDR3 sequence: CTMTSGTGTQYF. CDR3 DNA sequence: TGCACCATGACTAGCGGAACGGGGACCCAGTACTTC. Based on the CDR3 plus reference TRBV29-1 and TRBJ2-5, the full variable domain is SAVISQKPSRDICQRGTSLTIQCQVDSQVTMMFWYRQQPGQSLTLIATANQGSEATYESGFVIDKFPISRPNLTFSTLTVSNMSPEDSSIYLCTMTSGTGTQYFGPGTRLLVL.

This clone was counted a single time. The chain couples TRBV27 to TRBJ2-7; 8 nucleotides align to TRBD1. The ends lost 5 bases at V and 1 base at J; junction bases unmatched: 4. CDR1 MNHEY and CDR2 SMNVEV come from the germline V gene (reference sequence). The CDR3 is made up of 14 amino acids. CDR3 bases: TGTGCCAGCAGTGCAGGGGGCCCTTCCTACGAGCAGTACTTC. Translation: CASSAGGPSYEQYF.

The chain couples TRBV28 to TRBJ1-2; D call uncertain. CDR3 size: 14 residues. Germline V gene data show CDR1 as MDHEN and CDR2 as SYDVKM. Trimming shortened V by 2 bases and J by 0 bases, and 7 bases separated the two germline ends. CDR3 DNA sequence: TGTGCCAGCAGTTTAGTGGTAGCTAACTATGGCTACACCTTC. Translation gives CASSLVVANYGYTF.

At least ten counts were recorded for this clone. The chain has TRBV6-5 and TRBJ1-1, with D possibly TRBD1 on 6 matching bases. CDR3 size: 15 residues. Germline V gene data show CDR1 as MNHEY and CDR2 as SVGAGI. Deletions cut 4 bases from V and 0 bases from J, with 12 bases between. The CDR3 spells CASSSEDSLNTEAFF. CDR3 coding DNA: TGTGCCAGCAGTTCGGAGGACAGCCTGAACACTGAAGCTTTCTTT.

V is TRBV7-2 and J is TRBJ1-5, with unresolved D. V lost 1 base and J lost 13, with 14 bases in between. The CDR3 totals 13 residues. Per germline, CDR1 SGHTA and CDR2 FQGNSA. The CDR3 coding sequence is TGTGCCAGCAGCTTAGACTCGATAGCCCCTCAGCATTTT. It codes for CASSLDSIAPQHF.

The J gene is TRBJ1-6, the V gene TRBV9; D call uncertain. V was trimmed by 2 bases and J by 9 bases, leaving 15 bases between them. Germline loops: CDR1 SGDLS, CDR2 YYNGEE. The CDR3 is 15 amino acids. This chain's CDR3 is CASSVGGEGGSPLHF. CDR3 DNA sequence: TGTGCCAGCAGCGTGGGTGGAGAGGGTGGTTCACCCCTCCACTTT.

CDR3 DNA: TGTGCCAGCAGTCAGCGGGAGATGTACGAGCAGTACTTC. Encoded protein: CASSQREMYEQYF. The J gene is TRBJ2-7, the V gene TRBV2, with 8 positions matching TRBD2. The CDR3 runs 13 residues. The V and J ends lost 5 bases and 4 bases, in that order; junction bases with no gene match: 4. CDR1 is SNHLY and CDR2 is FYNNEI in the germline V gene.

The chain has TRBV7-2 and TRBJ2-5, with 10 bases fitting TRBD1. The V gene end was trimmed by 5 bases and the J gene end by 3 bases; junction bases not matched to a gene: 12. This CDR3 region has 17 residues. Germline-derived CDR1 and CDR2 are SGHTA and FQGNSA. This CDR3 is CASSPDQDRGKEETQYF. The DNA of the CDR3 is TGTGCCAGCAGCCCAGATCAGGACAGGGGGAAAGAAGAGACCCAGTACTTC.

This clone was observed once. V usage is TRBV6-5 and J usage is TRBJ2-5; 10 nucleotides align to TRBD2. The trim removed 3 bases at V and 5 bases at J, leaving 6 bases unmatched. This CDR3 contains 15 residues. CDR1 is MNHEY and CDR2 is SVGAGI in the germline V gene. The CDR3 nucleotides are TGTGCCAGCAGTTATCTAGCGGGAGAGGGGGAGACCCAGTACTTC. It translates to CASSYLAGEGETQYF.

J is TRBJ1-4 and V is TRBV29-1, with 7 positions matching TRBD1. The CDR3 length is 15 residues. Trimming cost V 3 bases and J 8 bases; bases outside gene matches: 12. Germline values: CDR1 SQVTM, CDR2 ANQGSEA. DNA of the CDR3: TGCAGCGTTGAGGAGGTTGGTCAGGGGGTAGAAAAACTGTTTTTT. Translation: CSVEEVGQGVEKLFF.